Presented here are 20 T cell receptor beta chains from one specimen sequenced in a study of blood T cell repertoires in COVID-19. Clones were read by immunoSEQ multiplex PCR, and TCRdb kept only the in-frame ones, dropping some. The sample lists around 62,000 clones; approximately 93% were seen once. Material for sequencing was peripheral blood. All receptors come from a man aged 70-80 years with active COVID-19.

The genes are TRBV5-1 and TRBJ2-5, with 10 bases matching TRBD2. This CDR3 has 16 residues. V dropped 4 bases and J dropped 7; count of bases not matched to a gene: 13. Germline V lookup: CDR1 SGHRS, CDR2 YFSETQ. CDR3 sequence: CASSQEGLAGVSTQYF. The CDR3 DNA follows: TGCGCCAGCAGCCAAGAAGGTCTAGCGGGGGTATCGACCCAGTACTTC.

The chain uses TRBV6-5 and TRBJ1-2; no reliable D call. The length of the CDR3 is 13 residues. With 6 bases removed from V and 5 bases from J, the gap between germline ends came to 13 bases. Germline loops: CDR1 MNHEY, CDR2 SVGAGI. DNA for the CDR3: TGTGCCAGCAGGCCAGGTCCATTTTATGGCTACACCTTC. Protein: CASRPGPFYGYTF.

This rearrangement joins TRBV7-8 to TRBJ1-2; TRBD1 is a possible D gene (6 bases). The ends were cut back, 0 bases at V and 2 bases at J, with 22 bases in the middle. Per the germline V gene, CDR1 is SGHVS and CDR2 is FQNEAQ. The length of the CDR3 is 19 residues. Here the CDR3 reads CASSLAVTRDTQFNYGYTF. CDR3 nucleotides: TGTGCCAGCAGCTTAGCGGTAACCCGGGACACACAATTCAACTATGGCTACACCTTC.

This chain joins TRBV11-3 and TRBJ1-1, with 9 bases aligning to TRBD1. The V segment lost 5 bases and the J segment 3 bases; nucleotides outside the gene matches: 7. The germline CDR1 and CDR2 sequences are SGHNT and YENEEA. This CDR3 region has 15 residues. CDR3 in amino acids: CASSAQTGGHTEAFF. The CDR3 bases are TGTGCCAGCAGCGCCCAGACAGGGGGTCACACTGAAGCTTTCTTT.

The chain is built from TRBV12-3 or TRBV12-4 and TRBJ1-1, with no clear D. The CDR3 runs to 13 residues. V was trimmed by 2 bases and J by 5 bases, leaving 9 bases between them. The CDR3 region has the DNA TGTGCCAGCAGTTTATCCTGGCAAACTGAAGCTTTCTTT. Translating it yields CASSLSWQTEAFF.

The V gene is TRBV6-2 or TRBV6-3, the J gene TRBJ2-5; D unresolved. CDR3 size: 11 residues. Germline assignment: CDR1 MNHEY and CDR2 SVGEGT. The germline V and J ends were trimmed by 5 bases and 4 bases, with 5 bases remaining between them. CDR3 DNA sequence: TGTGCCAGCAGTCCGAGAGAGACCCAGTACTTC. Protein: CASSPRETQYF.

The V call is TRBV5-1, the J call TRBJ1-4; a weak D match, TRBD1 (5 bases). This CDR3 has 14 residues. Trimming left V 1 base short and J 8 bases short, with 12 bases between. The V gene's germline CDR1 is SGHRS and CDR2 YFSETQ. In DNA form, the CDR3 reads TGCGCCAGCAGCTTGTCCCAGGGTGGAGAAAAACTGTTTTTT. This encodes CASSLSQGGEKLFF. The full variable domain, its missing parts supplied by reference TRBV5-1 and TRBJ1-4, is KAGVTQTPRYLIKTRGQQVTLSCSPISGHRSVSWYQQTPGQGLQFLFEYFSETQRNKGNFPGRFSGRQFSNSRSEMNVSTLELGDSALYLCASSLSQGGEKLFFGSGTQLSVL.

The chain links TRBV5-1 to TRBJ2-2; TRBD2 aligns across 11 bases. CDR3 length: 17 amino acids. Germline trimming cut 4 bases from V and 4 bases from J; bases unmatched to any gene: 9. Germline CDR1 and CDR2: SGHRS and YFSETQ. CDR3 loop: CASSQHLGLAATGELFF. The CDR3 bases are TGCGCCAGCAGCCAACACCTGGGACTAGCGGCCACCGGGGAGCTGTTTTTT.

This sequence joins TRBV11-3 and TRBJ2-2; no clear D gene. The V and J ends lost 5 bases and 6 bases respectively, with 10 bases between them. The germline gives CDR1 SGHNT, CDR2 YENEEA. This CDR3 is 13 amino acids long. CDR3 nucleotide sequence: TGTGCCAGCAGCCAAAGACGGGCCGGGGAGCTGTTTTTT. Translating gives CASSQRRAGELFF.

This chain connects TRBV1 to TRBJ1-5. TRBV1 is a known pseudogene. This CDR3 comprises 15 residues. The CDR3 bases are TGCACCAGCAGCCAAGATAAGCATAGCAATCAGCCCCAGCATTTT. This translates into CTSSQDKHSNQPQHF.

The chain recombines TRBV2 with TRBJ1-1; D remains ambiguous. CDR1 and CDR2 (germline): SNHLY, FYNNEI. Trimming shortened V by 9 bases and J by 8 bases, and 10 bases separated the two germline ends. This CDR3 contains 10 residues. For the CDR3, the DNA is TGTGCCAGACTGACGGGAGAAGCTTTCTTT. This codes for CARLTGEAFF.

V is TRBV5-5 and J is TRBJ2-7, with D possibly TRBD1 on 6 matching bases. CDR3 size: 13 residues. Germline-derived CDR1 and CDR2 are SGHKS and YYEKEE (reference sequence). The V end was cut by 4 bases, the J end by 2 bases, with 10 bases between. The CDR3 DNA is TGTGCCAGCAGCCCCAGGGGACCCTACGAGCAGTACTTC. Encoded protein: CASSPRGPYEQYF.

V and J are TRBV3-1 (or the pseudogene TRBV3-2) and TRBJ2-5, with 7 nucleotides matching TRBD2. Germline loops: CDR1 LGHDT, CDR2 YNNKEL (reference sequence). The CDR3 sequence is 15 residues long. After removal of 3 bases from V and 3 bases from J, the junction contained 7 bases not matched to a gene. The CDR3 DNA is TGTGCCAGCAGCCAGGGGGGGACGGGCAAAGAGACCCAGTACTTC. Residues: CASSQGGTGKETQYF.

The chain carries TRBV5-8 and TRBJ2-3, with 11 bases lining up with TRBD2. V shed 4 bases and J 3 bases; nucleotides not matched to a gene: 7. The germline CDR1 and CDR2 sequences are SGHTS and YDEGEE. CDR3 length: 16 residues. In DNA, the CDR3 is TGTGCCAGCAGCCCTGGGGCTAGCGGGGGGACAGATACGCAGTATTTT. The encoded protein is CASSPGASGGTDTQYF.

The chain combines TRBV10-3 with TRBJ2-3; TRBD2 aligns across 10 bases. The V segment lost 8 bases and the J segment 5 bases; nucleotides outside the gene matches: 10. The germline V gene encodes CDR1 ENHRY and CDR2 SYGVKD. The CDR3 loop spans 15 amino acids. The CDR3 here is CAIAKRGGPGDTQYF. The DNA of the CDR3 is TGTGCCATCGCTAAGCGGGGGGGTCCGGGAGATACGCAGTATTTT.

This chain uses TRBV5-6 with TRBJ2-5; 9 bases agree with TRBD1. The ends lost 0 bases at V and 1 base at J; junction bases unmatched: 4. The CDR3 extends over 16 amino acids. The germline V gene encodes CDR1 SGHDT and CDR2 YYEEEE. The CDR3 nucleotides are TGTGCCAGCAGCTTGGGTGGACAGGGGACCCAAGAGACCCAGTACTTC. This encodes CASSLGGQGTQETQYF.

The chain employs TRBV7-3 and TRBJ1-4, with D perhaps matching TRBD1 (5 bases). The CDR3 has 15 residues. CDR1 and CDR2 (germline): SGHTA, FQGTGA. Trimming took 5 bases from V and 1 from J, leaving 11 bases between them. The CDR3 sequence is CASSPGGGTNEKLFF. DNA for the CDR3: TGTGCCAGCAGCCCTGGGGGGGGAACTAATGAAAAACTGTTTTTT.

V gene TRBV3-1 (or the pseudogene TRBV3-2) combines with J gene TRBJ2-7; D unclear. CDR1 is LGHDT, CDR2 YNNKEL, per germline (reference sequence). The CDR3 sequence is 11 residues long. The germline V and J ends were trimmed by 5 bases and 6 bases, with 8 bases remaining between them. The CDR3 nucleotides are TGTGCCAGCAGCTCCTGGAGCGAGCAGTACTTC. The encoded protein is CASSSWSEQYF.

This chain connects TRBV5-5 to TRBJ1-2; perhaps TRBD1 as D (6 bases). CDR3 length: 14 residues. V was cut by 0 bases and J by 2 bases, with 8 bases left in between. Germline CDR1 and CDR2: SGHKS and YYEKEE (reference sequence). This CDR3 is CASSLVRGNYGYTF. In DNA form, the CDR3 reads TGTGCCAGCAGCTTGGTGAGGGGGAACTATGGCTACACCTTC. Looking up the rest from reference TRBV5-5 and TRBJ1-2 gives the full variable domain: DAGVTQSPTHLIKTRGQQVTLRCSPISGHKSVSWYQQVLGQGPQFIFQYYEKEERGRGNFPDRFSARQFPNYSSELNVNALLLGDSALYLCASSLVRGNYGYTFGSGTRLTVV.

The count of this clone is one. The chain combines TRBV5-4 with TRBJ2-6; D is unclear. V lost 5 bases to trimming and J lost 0 bases, with 9 bases between them. The CDR3 sequence is 15 residues long. From germline, CDR1 is SGHNT and CDR2 YYREEE (reference sequence). The DNA for the CDR3 is TGTGCCAGCAGGAGCCGTAACTCTGGGGCCAACGTCCTGACTTTC. It codes for CASRSRNSGANVLTF.